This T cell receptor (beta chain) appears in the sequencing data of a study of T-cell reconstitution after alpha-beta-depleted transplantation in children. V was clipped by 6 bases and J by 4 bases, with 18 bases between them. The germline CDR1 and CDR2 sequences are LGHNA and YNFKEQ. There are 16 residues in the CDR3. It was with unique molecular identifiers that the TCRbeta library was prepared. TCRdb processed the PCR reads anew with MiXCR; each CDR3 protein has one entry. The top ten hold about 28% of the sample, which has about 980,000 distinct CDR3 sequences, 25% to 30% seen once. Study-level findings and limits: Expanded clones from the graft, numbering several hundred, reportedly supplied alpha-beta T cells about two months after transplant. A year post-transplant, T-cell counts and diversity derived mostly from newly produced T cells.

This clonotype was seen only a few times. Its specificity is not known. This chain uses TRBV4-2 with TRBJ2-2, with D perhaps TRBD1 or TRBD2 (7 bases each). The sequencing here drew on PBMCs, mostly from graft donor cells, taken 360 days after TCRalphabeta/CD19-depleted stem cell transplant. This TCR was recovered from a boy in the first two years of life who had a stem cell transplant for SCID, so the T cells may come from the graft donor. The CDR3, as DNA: TGTGCCAGCAGACCCTTAAGCAGGGGGGGCACCGGGGAGCTGTTTTTT. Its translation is CASRPLSRGGTGELFF.